This T cell receptor (beta chain) came from a study of STAT3 mutations in large granular lymphocyte leukemia. Study-wide points: Every T-cell large granular lymphocyte leukemia patient had at least one immunodominant TCR beta clonotype. In about 30% of the 18 patients, new TCR clonotypes emerged after therapy. Treatment regimens differed across patients between samplings. In several patients, dominant TCR clone burden exceeded STAT3 mutant burden, suggesting STAT3 mutation arose secondarily.

To note about this clone: Its antigen is not known.

This CDR3 spans 14 amino acids. Germline V gene lookup returns CDR1 ENHRY and CDR2 SYGVKD. Deletions cut 6 bases from V and 0 bases from J, with 9 bases between. TCRbeta libraries averaged around 37,000 productive templates per sample. Produced via immunoSEQ multiplex PCR; TCRdb's table is partial and in-frame only. The sample includes about 9,700 clones, 70% to 90% of them seen just once. The chain recombines TRBV10-3 with TRBJ1-3, with a possible D match to TRBD1 (5 bases). The sequenced material came from peripheral blood mononuclear cells. The TCR comes from a man aged 60-69 years with T-cell large granular lymphocyte leukemia. Some clones in this sample may be carry-over from other donors' samples. This chain's CDR3 is CAIRPTVSGNTIYF. The CDR3 DNA is TGTGCCATCAGGCCGACAGTCTCTGGAAACACCATATATTTT.